Listed below are T cell receptor beta chains from one sample, sequenced in a study of blood T cell repertoires in COVID-19. The assay was immunoSEQ multiplex PCR, and TCRdb's table has in-frame clones only and misses some. Found here are about 80,000 clones, about 91% of them singletons; the top ten hold almost 7%. The specimen sequenced was peripheral blood. These receptors were obtained from a woman aged 80 or over with acute or convalescent COVID-19. The CDR3 runs from the conserved cysteine through the conserved F or W. Fields, in order: clone size, J gene, D gene, V gene, CDR3 DNA, CDR3 protein. A D gene is named only where the DNA matches it firmly. Size values are once, few and many counts, or a class for expanded clones, and some rows have none.

abundance: NA; j_gene: TRBJ1-2; d_gene: NA; v_gene: TRBV3-1/TRBV3-2; CDR3nt: TGTGCCAGCAGCCAAGCAGACAGAAGGAGCTTC; CDR3aa: CASSQADRRSF
abundance: NA; j_gene: TRBJ2-2; d_gene: NA; v_gene: TRBV7-3; CDR3nt: TGTGCCAGCAGCTTACGTAGGGGTTCGGGCACCGGGGAGCTGTTTTTT; CDR3aa: CASSLRRGSGTGELFF
abundance: NA; j_gene: TRBJ1-5; d_gene: TRBD1; v_gene: TRBV18; CDR3nt: TGTGCCAGCTCACCTACAGGGGGCAGCAATCAGCCCCAGCATTTT; CDR3aa: CASSPTGGSNQPQHF
abundance: many; j_gene: TRBJ2-1; d_gene: TRBD2; v_gene: TRBV3-1/TRBV3-2; CDR3nt: TGTGCCAGCAGCCAAGATCCCCCTAGCGGGAGGGCCAAATACAATGAGCAGTTCTTC; CDR3aa: CASSQDPPSGRAKYNEQFF
abundance: NA; j_gene: TRBJ1-3; d_gene: NA; v_gene: TRBV19; CDR3nt: TGTGCCAGTAGTATACTCGGCGGTAACTCTGGAAACACCATATATTTT; CDR3aa: CASSILGGNSGNTIYF
abundance: NA; j_gene: TRBJ1-2; d_gene: NA; v_gene: TRBV28; CDR3nt: TGTGCCAGCAGCCCCCCTTGGGGGCCGGTCGTTCAGGATGGCTACACCTTC; CDR3aa: CASSPPWGPVVQDGYTF
abundance: NA; j_gene: TRBJ2-2; d_gene: NA; v_gene: TRBV27; CDR3nt: TGTGCCAGCAGTTTTACTAACACCGGGGAGCTGTTTTTT; CDR3aa: CASSFTNTGELFF
abundance: NA; j_gene: TRBJ2-7; d_gene: TRBD1; v_gene: TRBV5-1; CDR3nt: TGCGCCAGCAGCTTCACCTGGACAGGGGCCAACGAGCAGTACTTC; CDR3aa: CASSFTWTGANEQYF
abundance: NA; j_gene: TRBJ1-6; d_gene: TRBD1; v_gene: TRBV6-5; CDR3nt: TGTGCCAGCAGTTACTCGGTGGACAGGGAGCGTTCACCCCTCCACTTT; CDR3aa: CASSYSVDRERSPLHF
abundance: once; j_gene: TRBJ2-2; d_gene: NA; v_gene: TRBV24-1; CDR3nt: TGTGCCACCAGTGGGGGGGAAGACGCCGGGGAGCTGTTTTTT; CDR3aa: CATSGGEDAGELFF
abundance: NA; j_gene: TRBJ2-1; d_gene: NA; v_gene: TRBV27; CDR3nt: TGTGCCAGCAGGCTACAGGGTCTGAGGAATGAGCAGTTCTTC; CDR3aa: CASRLQGLRNEQFF
abundance: NA; j_gene: TRBJ2-1; d_gene: TRBD2; v_gene: TRBV30; CDR3nt: TGTGCCTGGAGTCCCCTCCTGATAGCGGGAGGGGAGAGCTCCTACAATGAGCAGTTCTTC; CDR3aa: CAWSPLLIAGGESSYNEQFF
abundance: NA; j_gene: TRBJ1-3; d_gene: TRBD1; v_gene: TRBV30; CDR3nt: TGTGCCTGGAGTAAAGGGGGCGAGGGAAACACCATATATTTT; CDR3aa: CAWSKGGEGNTIYF
abundance: few; j_gene: TRBJ1-5; d_gene: NA; v_gene: TRBV25-1; CDR3nt: TGTGCCCCCCTGAGAGGAAGGGGGAAGCAGCCCCAGCATTTT; CDR3aa: CAPLRGRGKQPQHF
abundance: NA; j_gene: TRBJ2-1; d_gene: NA; v_gene: TRBV6-5; CDR3nt: TGTGCCAGCAGCCCAAGGTGGGAGAATGAGCAGTTCTTC; CDR3aa: CASSPRWENEQFF
abundance: NA; j_gene: TRBJ1-3; d_gene: NA; v_gene: TRBV5-6; CDR3nt: TGTGCCAGCAGCTTGCCCCATTTGGGAGGGGCTGGAAACACCATATATTTT; CDR3aa: CASSLPHLGGAGNTIYF
abundance: NA; j_gene: TRBJ1-2; d_gene: NA; v_gene: TRBV6-1; CDR3nt: TGTGCCAGCAGTGACACCGGGGGGGCCCGGGGCTACACCTTC; CDR3aa: CASSDTGGARGYTF
abundance: NA; j_gene: TRBJ1-1; d_gene: TRBD1; v_gene: TRBV2; CDR3nt: TGTGCCAGCAGCGGGGACAGGGGGAACACTGAAGCTTTCTTT; CDR3aa: CASSGDRGNTEAFF
abundance: NA; j_gene: TRBJ1-4; d_gene: TRBD1; v_gene: TRBV19; CDR3nt: TGTGCCAGTAGTATAGGCACAGGGGAGGAAAAACTGTTTTTT; CDR3aa: CASSIGTGEEKLFF
abundance: NA; j_gene: TRBJ2-5; d_gene: NA; v_gene: TRBV13; CDR3nt: TGTGCCAGCAGACTGGAAGGGCGGGGAGAGACCCAGTACTTC; CDR3aa: CASRLEGRGETQYF
abundance: once; j_gene: TRBJ2-3; d_gene: TRBD2; v_gene: TRBV9; CDR3nt: TGTGCCAGCAGCGAGACTAGCGGGGGAGATACGCAGTATTTT; CDR3aa: CASSETSGGDTQYF
abundance: NA; j_gene: TRBJ2-1; d_gene: NA; v_gene: TRBV7-2; CDR3nt: TGTGCCAGCAGCTTAGTTTCGGCGGGTGTCAATGAGCAGTTCTTC; CDR3aa: CASSLVSAGVNEQFF
abundance: NA; j_gene: TRBJ1-2; d_gene: TRBD1; v_gene: TRBV6-1; CDR3nt: TGTGCCAGCAGTGCGTTAGTCCCGGGACAGGCTTCAGAGGGTGGCTACACCTTC; CDR3aa: CASSALVPGQASEGGYTF
abundance: NA; j_gene: TRBJ2-3; d_gene: TRBD2; v_gene: TRBV11-1; CDR3nt: TGTGCCAGCAGCCCCCGGGCCAAGACGGGAGGGCATACGCAGTATTTT; CDR3aa: CASSPRAKTGGHTQYF
abundance: NA; j_gene: TRBJ2-3; d_gene: NA; v_gene: TRBV7-2; CDR3nt: TGTGCCAGCACCTTCGGGGGATTGGGCACAGATACGCAGTATTTT; CDR3aa: CASTFGGLGTDTQYF
abundance: NA; j_gene: TRBJ1-2; d_gene: NA; v_gene: TRBV20-1; CDR3nt: TGCAGTGCTAGTAACCCAACGGGCTATGGCTACACCTTC; CDR3aa: CSASNPTGYGYTF
abundance: few; j_gene: TRBJ2-5; d_gene: NA; v_gene: TRBV5-1; CDR3nt: TGCGCCAGCAGCGGGGGCCCGGAGAGCCAAGAGACCCAGTACTTC; CDR3aa: CASSGGPESQETQYF
abundance: NA; j_gene: TRBJ1-2; d_gene: TRBD1; v_gene: TRBV2; CDR3nt: TGTGCCAGCAGTGTTGTTGGGACAGGGAATGGCTACACCTTC; CDR3aa: CASSVVGTGNGYTF
abundance: NA; j_gene: TRBJ1-2; d_gene: NA; v_gene: TRBV28; CDR3nt: TGTGCCAGCAGTTTATCTAACGGAGGCTATGGCTACACCTTC; CDR3aa: CASSLSNGGYGYTF
abundance: NA; j_gene: TRBJ2-1; d_gene: TRBD1; v_gene: TRBV27; CDR3nt: TGTGCCAGCAGTTTAAACAGGGGTTATGATGAGCAGTTCTTC; CDR3aa: CASSLNRGYDEQFF
abundance: NA; j_gene: TRBJ1-1; d_gene: NA; v_gene: TRBV11-2; CDR3nt: TGTGCCAGCAGCACACAGGGTCCCACTGAAGCTTTCTTT; CDR3aa: CASSTQGPTEAFF
abundance: once; j_gene: TRBJ1-2; d_gene: TRBD1; v_gene: TRBV6-5; CDR3nt: TGTGCCAGCAGTCGGACGGGACAGAGAAACTATGGCTACACCTTC; CDR3aa: CASSRTGQRNYGYTF
abundance: NA; j_gene: TRBJ1-1; d_gene: NA; v_gene: TRBV5-6; CDR3nt: TGTGCCAGCAGCGCCCGAAGACTGCGGGGGGGAACTGAAGCTTTCTTT; CDR3aa: CASSARRLRGGTEAFF
abundance: NA; j_gene: TRBJ1-2; d_gene: NA; v_gene: TRBV5-4; CDR3nt: TGTGCCAGCAGCTTGCGACAGGTCCCCAGGTATGGCTACACCTTC; CDR3aa: CASSLRQVPRYGYTF
abundance: NA; j_gene: TRBJ2-7; d_gene: TRBD2; v_gene: TRBV30; CDR3nt: TGTGCCGCTACCACTAGCGGGAGGGCTATAGAGCAGTACTTC; CDR3aa: CAATTSGRAIEQYF
abundance: NA; j_gene: TRBJ2-2; d_gene: TRBD2; v_gene: TRBV3-1/TRBV3-2; CDR3nt: TGTGCCAGCAGCCAAGCGTTTGCTAGCGGGGCTACTAACACCGGGGAGCTGTTTTTT; CDR3aa: CASSQAFASGATNTGELFF
abundance: NA; j_gene: TRBJ1-1; d_gene: NA; v_gene: TRBV3-1/TRBV3-2; CDR3nt: TGTGCCAGCAGCCAATGGGACATTAAGAACACTGAAGCTTTCTTT; CDR3aa: CASSQWDIKNTEAFF
abundance: NA; j_gene: TRBJ2-3; d_gene: TRBD2; v_gene: TRBV5-1; CDR3nt: TGCGCCAGCAGCTTTATGCCTAGCGGGAGATCGATGTTAAGCCTTGGCACAGATACGCAGTATTTT; CDR3aa: CASSFMPSGRSMLSLGTDTQYF
abundance: NA; j_gene: TRBJ1-1; d_gene: TRBD1; v_gene: TRBV5-1; CDR3nt: TGCGCCAGCAGCTTGAGGACAGGGCAAAAAGGGGAAGCTTTCTTT; CDR3aa: CASSLRTGQKGEAFF
abundance: NA; j_gene: TRBJ1-2; d_gene: TRBD1; v_gene: TRBV6-6; CDR3nt: TGTGCCAGCAGTTACTCGTCCGGGACAGGGAGCGGCTACACCTTC; CDR3aa: CASSYSSGTGSGYTF
abundance: NA; j_gene: TRBJ1-2; d_gene: TRBD1; v_gene: TRBV5-1; CDR3nt: TGCGCCAGCAGCTCCGGACAGGGGGGGGTCTATGGCTACACCTTC; CDR3aa: CASSSGQGGVYGYTF
abundance: once; j_gene: TRBJ2-3; d_gene: NA; v_gene: TRBV9; CDR3nt: TGTGCCAGCAGCGTAGGGCCTCACACAGATACGCAGTATTTT; CDR3aa: CASSVGPHTDTQYF
abundance: NA; j_gene: TRBJ1-1; d_gene: NA; v_gene: TRBV11-2; CDR3nt: TGTGCCAGCAGCCCGACCAACAGGGTTCTGAACACTGAAGCTTTCTTT; CDR3aa: CASSPTNRVLNTEAFF
abundance: few; j_gene: TRBJ1-6; d_gene: TRBD1; v_gene: TRBV4-1; CDR3nt: TGCGCCAGCAGCCCCCCTCCGGACAGGGAGAATTCACCCCTCCACTTT; CDR3aa: CASSPPPDRENSPLHF
abundance: NA; j_gene: TRBJ2-3; d_gene: TRBD1; v_gene: TRBV6-5; CDR3nt: TGTGCCAGCAGGGGGACAGACCTAACAGATACGCAGTATTTT; CDR3aa: CASRGTDLTDTQYF
abundance: NA; j_gene: TRBJ2-7; d_gene: TRBD1; v_gene: TRBV5-4; CDR3nt: TGTGCCAGCAGCTTCCGGACAGGGGAATTCGAGCAGTACTTC; CDR3aa: CASSFRTGEFEQYF
abundance: NA; j_gene: TRBJ1-2; d_gene: TRBD1; v_gene: TRBV11-2; CDR3nt: TGTGCCAGCAGCTTACTCAGACAGGGGGCGGGCTACACCTTC; CDR3aa: CASSLLRQGAGYTF
abundance: NA; j_gene: TRBJ1-3; d_gene: TRBD1; v_gene: TRBV18; CDR3nt: TGTGCCAGCTCACAGGACAGGGCCAACACCATATATTTT; CDR3aa: CASSQDRANTIYF
abundance: NA; j_gene: TRBJ2-1; d_gene: NA; v_gene: TRBV29-1; CDR3nt: TGCAGCGGCGGGACAGCATACAATGAGCAGTTCTTC; CDR3aa: CSGGTAYNEQFF
abundance: NA; j_gene: TRBJ1-5; d_gene: NA; v_gene: TRBV6-5; CDR3nt: TGTGCCAGCAGTCCCGGGGGGGTAAATCAGCCCCAGCATTTT; CDR3aa: CASSPGGVNQPQHF
abundance: NA; j_gene: TRBJ1-2; d_gene: NA; v_gene: TRBV7-2; CDR3nt: TGTGCCAGCAGCTTAAGCTCTTTCTCTAATGGCTACACCTTC; CDR3aa: CASSLSSFSNGYTF
abundance: NA; j_gene: TRBJ2-1; d_gene: TRBD2; v_gene: TRBV12-3/TRBV12-4; CDR3nt: TGTGCCAGCAGTGGGGGAGGGAAAGGTGAGCAGTTCTTC; CDR3aa: CASSGGGKGEQFF
abundance: NA; j_gene: TRBJ2-7; d_gene: NA; v_gene: TRBV29-1; CDR3nt: TGCAGCGTGACTGCTAGCTACGAGCAGTACTTC; CDR3aa: CSVTASYEQYF
abundance: NA; j_gene: TRBJ2-1; d_gene: NA; v_gene: TRBV5-1; CDR3nt: TGCGCCAGCAGCTTGGGGAGGACCCAAGGCTACAATGAGCAGTTCTTC; CDR3aa: CASSLGRTQGYNEQFF
abundance: NA; j_gene: TRBJ2-1; d_gene: TRBD2; v_gene: TRBV7-9; CDR3nt: TGTGCCAGCAGCACCATACTAGCGGGAGGGCGATCGAATGAGCAGTTCTTC; CDR3aa: CASSTILAGGRSNEQFF